Following are 21 T cell receptor beta chains from one sample sequenced in a study of regulatory T cells in long-lasting Graves disease. Combining iRepertoire HTBI primers with Arm-PCR of CDR3 regions, the authors built TCR beta libraries. TCRdb reanalysed the multiplex PCR reads using MiXCR and keeps one entry per CDR3 protein. The sample holds about 350,000 distinct CDR3 sequences, around 17% seen once. Time point of the sample: newly diagnosed GD, antithyroid drugs for less than 3 months. Making the TCR library involved RNA that had been extracted from PBMCs. These data are also associated with another study on T cells in Graves' hyperthyroidism and ophthalmopathy.

The sample consisted of peripheral blood mononuclear cells (PBMCs), taken at new diagnosis, from a patient treated with antithyroid drugs. Receptors originate from a man aged 35 to 55 with Graves disease.

This clonotype was counted many times. The chain is built from TRBV9 and TRBJ2-3; possibly TRBD1 or TRBD2 for D (6 bases each). CDR1 is SGDLS and CDR2 is YYNGEE in the germline V gene. This CDR3 region has 16 residues. Trimming removed 4 bases from V and 0 bases from J, with 15 bases in between. The CDR3 nucleotides are TGTGCCAGCAGCCTACTCTGGGGGGCTAGCACAGATACGCAGTATTTT. Translating it yields CASSLLWGASTDTQYF.

This chain links TRBV4-3 with TRBJ1-4; no clear D. In germline, CDR1 is LGHNA, CDR2 YSLEER. The CDR3 is 13 residues long. V was trimmed by 1 base and J by 5 bases, leaving 5 bases between them. In nucleotides, the CDR3 is TGCGCCAGCAGCCAAGTGGAGAATGAAAAACTGTTTTTT. Translation gives CASSQVENEKLFF.

This clonotype occurred many times. The V call is TRBV6-1, the J call TRBJ1-1, with 9 nucleotides matching TRBD1. CDR1 and CDR2 from the germline V gene are MNHNS and SASEGT. V dropped 2 bases and J dropped 4; count of bases not matched to a gene: 5. The CDR3 totals 15 residues. This CDR3 is CASSEPRQGVTEAFF. The CDR3 DNA is TGTGCCAGCAGTGAACCGAGACAGGGGGTCACTGAAGCTTTCTTT.

This clonotype was counted ten times or more. This sequence joins TRBV5-1 and TRBJ2-2; 12 nucleotides align to TRBD2. CDR1 is SGHRS and CDR2 is YFSETQ in the germline V gene. This CDR3 contains 16 residues. V lost 4 bases and J lost 2; bases outside the gene matches: 3. DNA for the CDR3: TGCGCCAGCAGCAAGACTAGCGGGGGAAACACCGGGGAGCTGTTTTTT. This codes for CASSKTSGGNTGELFF.

This clonotype occurred many times. This chain links TRBV4-1 with TRBJ2-5, with 10 bases identical to TRBD1. The CDR3 runs to 16 residues. V was pared by 4 bases and J by 5 bases, with 10 bases of the junction left unmatched. CDR1 is MGHRA, CDR2 YSYEKL, per germline. CDR3 in amino acids: CASSPKRQGAWETQYF. Here the CDR3 DNA reads TGCGCCAGCAGCCCCAAGCGACAGGGGGCGTGGGAGACCCAGTACTTC.

The CDR3 DNA reads TGCAGCGTTGACGAAGGAGGGAACCAAGCTTTCTTT. Protein product: CSVDEGGNQAFF. The V call is TRBV29-1, the J call TRBJ1-1; D unresolved. Germline CDR1 SQVTM, CDR2 ANQGSEA. This CDR3 has 12 amino acids. Deletions cut 3 bases from V and 9 bases from J, with 14 bases between.

The DNA of the CDR3 is TGTGCCAGCAGTGAAAGCAGGGGACGAAACATTCAGTACTTC. Residues: CASSESRGRNIQYF. The gene calls are TRBV2 and TRBJ2-4; TRBD1 might be the D (6 bases). The CDR3 length is 14 residues. Trimming cost V 2 bases and J 6 bases, with 11 bases left between them. Germline CDR1 is SNHLY and CDR2 is FYNNEI.

This clonotype was observed many times. This rearrangement joins TRBV20-1 to TRBJ1-1; no definite D call. Per the germline V gene, CDR1 is DFQATT and CDR2 is SNEGSKA (reference sequence). Between the trimmed V and J ends, which lost 3 bases and 1 base, there was a span of 9 bases. The CDR3 sequence is 13 residues long. The CDR3 protein is CSASREGNTEAFF. The DNA of the CDR3 is TGCAGTGCTAGCAGAGAAGGGAACACTGAAGCTTTCTTT.

In its sample, this clonotype was seen a few times. A much larger clonotype is one base distant, so this may be a read error. The gene calls are TRBV7-2 and TRBJ2-1, with 7 bases that match TRBD1. The CDR3 has 14 residues. Germline CDR1 is SGHTA and CDR2 is FQGNSA. The ends lost 3 bases at V and 6 bases at J; junction bases unmatched: 5. CDR3 coding DNA: TGTGCCAGCAGCTTCACCTACAGGGGCAATGAGCAGTTCTTC. Translation gives CASSFTYRGNEQFF. Complete variable domain (other parts from reference TRBV7-2 and TRBJ2-1): GAGVSQSPSNKVTEKGKDVELRCDPISGHTALYWYRQSLGQGLEFLIYFQGNSAPDKSGLPSDRFSAERTGGSVSTLTIQRTQQEDSAVYLCASSFTYRGNEQFFGPGTRLTVL.

This clonotype was detected only a few times. The V gene is TRBV6-2 or TRBV6-3, the J gene TRBJ2-5; D unresolved. This CDR3 is built from 15 residues. The germline V gene has CDR1 MNHEY and CDR2 SVGEGT. V was trimmed by 0 bases and J by 2 bases, leaving 10 bases between them. The CDR3 reads CASSYSIRLQETQYF. The CDR3 nucleotides read TGTGCCAGCAGTTACTCGATTAGGCTTCAAGAGACCCAGTACTTC.

This clonotype was seen a handful of times. This chain joins TRBV5-4 and TRBJ2-3, with D hard to call. Germline V lookup: CDR1 SGHNT, CDR2 YYREEE (reference sequence). Deletions cut 0 bases from V and 6 bases from J, with 5 bases between. The CDR3 loop spans 12 amino acids. CDR3 coding DNA: TGTGCCAGCAGCTTGGACCATGATACGCAGTATTTT. Its protein is CASSLDHDTQYF.

This clonotype was seen at least ten times. The genes are TRBV10-3 and TRBJ1-5; D is unclear. This CDR3 spans 13 amino acids. Trimming cost V 1 base and J 7 bases, with 8 bases left between them. Germline-derived CDR1 and CDR2 are ENHRY and SYGVKD. CDR3 region: CAISEWRGQPQHF. The CDR3 nucleotides read TGTGCCATCAGTGAGTGGCGGGGACAGCCCCAGCATTTT.

This clonotype was recorded a few times. This could be a read error, since a much larger clone is one nucleotide away. The chain combines TRBV12-3 or TRBV12-4 with TRBJ2-1, with 8 bases matching TRBD1. CDR3 size: 14 residues. The CDR3 here is CASSSRQGINEQLF. For the CDR3, the DNA is TGTGCCAGCAGTTCCCGACAGGGGATAAATGAGCAGCTCTTC.

There are many counts of this clonotype. The chain is built from TRBV7-8 and TRBJ1-1, with D possibly being TRBD1 (5 bases). Trimming shortened V by 2 bases and J by 1 base, and 14 bases separated the two germline ends. Germline lookup yields CDR1 SGHVS and CDR2 FQNEAQ. CDR3 length equals 16 residues. This CDR3 is CASSLRRGLGNTEAFF. DNA for the CDR3: TGTGCCAGCAGCTTAAGGCGGGGGTTGGGGAACACTGAAGCTTTCTTT.

The CDR3 here is CASSPQRGGTDTQYF. The CDR3 nucleotides are TGTGCCAGCAGTCCACAGCGGGGGGGCACAGATACGCAGTATTTT. V usage is TRBV27 and J usage is TRBJ2-3; 9 nucleotides match TRBD2. The CDR3 is 15 residues long. CDR1 is MNHEY, CDR2 SMNVEV, per germline (reference sequence). V trimming: 5 bases; J trimming: 1 base; junction bases outside the gene matches: 4.

This clonotype was detected ten times or more. This chain links TRBV28 with TRBJ2-7; TRBD1 might be the D (6 bases). The ends were cut back, 7 bases at V and 5 bases at J, with 18 bases in the middle. CDR1 MDHEN and CDR2 SYDVKM come from the germline V gene. This CDR3 is built from 14 residues. CDR3 sequence: CASKGRRGFHEQYF. For the CDR3, the DNA is TGTGCCAGCAAAGGGCGCAGGGGCTTCCACGAGCAGTACTTC.

This clonotype came up a few times. The chain joins TRBV6-2 or TRBV6-3 to TRBJ2-1; weak D call: TRBD2 (7 bases). Germline V gene data show CDR1 as MNHEY and CDR2 as SVGEGT. With 4 bases removed from V and 8 bases from J, the gap between germline ends came to 18 bases. The CDR3 is made up of 15 amino acids. CDR3 residues: CASSSLGGGRDEQFF. The CDR3 DNA sequence: TGTGCCAGCAGTTCTCTTGGGGGGGGCCGTGATGAGCAGTTCTTC.

This clonotype occurred many times. The chain has TRBV28 and TRBJ1-4, with a tentative D call TRBD1 (5 bases). Germline V gives CDR1 MDHEN, CDR2 SYDVKM. V shed 7 bases and J shed 4 bases, with 19 bases lying between them. This CDR3 region has 16 residues. The CDR3 spells CASTHFAGIGNEKLFF. CDR3 nucleotides: TGTGCCAGCACCCATTTTGCAGGGATCGGTAATGAAAAACTGTTTTTT.

This clonotype was seen a few times. The chain carries TRBV11-1 and TRBJ1-1; D possibly corresponds to TRBD1 (5 bases). The CDR3 has 11 amino acids. Trimming pared 4 bases from V and 7 bases from J, leaving 7 bases between. Germline V gene data show CDR1 as SGHAT and CDR2 as FQDESV (reference sequence). The CDR3 coding sequence is TGTGCCAGCAGCTCGGGGCTTGAAGCTTTCTTT. Translating it yields CASSSGLEAFF. Looking up the rest from reference TRBV11-1 and TRBJ1-1 gives the full variable domain: EAEVAQSPRYKITEKSQAVAFWCDPISGHATLYWYRQILGQGPELLVQFQDESVVDDSQLPKDRFSAERLKGVDSTLKIQPAELGDSAMYLCASSSGLEAFFGQGTRLTVV.

This clonotype was detected only a few times. An end of the junction differs from the germline gene, which may be a read error. The chain has TRBV6-9 and TRBJ2-2; 9 nucleotides line up with TRBD1. The CDR3 sequence is 17 residues long. CDR1 is MNHGY and CDR2 is SVAAGI in the germline V gene. In DNA, the CDR3 is TGTGCCAGCAGTTACAACGGGGACAGGGCGGCTCCCGGGGAGCTGCTTTTT. Encoded protein: CASSYNGDRAAPGELLF.

This clonotype was counted only a few times. The rearrangement links TRBV7-9 to TRBJ2-1, with TRBD1 matching over 8 bases. The CDR3 loop spans 18 amino acids. The trim removed 1 base at V and 6 bases at J, leaving 14 bases unmatched. Germline values: CDR1 SEHNR, CDR2 FQNEAQ (reference sequence). The CDR3 nucleotides read TGTGCCAGCAGCTTAGTCTTAACGGGACAGGCGGTAGGCAATGAGCAGTTCTTC. Amino acids: CASSLVLTGQAVGNEQFF. Together with reference TRBV7-9 and TRBJ2-1, the CDR3 gives the full variable domain: DTGVSQNPRHKITKRGQNVTFRCDPISEHNRLYWYRQTLGQGPEFLTYFQNEAQLEKSRLLSDRFSAERPKGSFSTLEIQRTEQGDSAMYLCASSLVLTGQAVGNEQFFGPGTRLTVL.